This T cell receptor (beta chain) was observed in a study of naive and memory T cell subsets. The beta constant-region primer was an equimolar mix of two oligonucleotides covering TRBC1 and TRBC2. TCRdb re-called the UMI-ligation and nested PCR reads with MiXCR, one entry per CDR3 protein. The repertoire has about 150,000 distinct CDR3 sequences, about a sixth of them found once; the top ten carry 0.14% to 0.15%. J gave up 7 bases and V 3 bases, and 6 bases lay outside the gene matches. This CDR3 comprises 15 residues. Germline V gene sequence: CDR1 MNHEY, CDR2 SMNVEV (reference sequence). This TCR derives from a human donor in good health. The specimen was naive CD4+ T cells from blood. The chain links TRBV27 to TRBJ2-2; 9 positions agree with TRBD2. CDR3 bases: TGTGCCAGCAGTTTCCTAGCGGGAAATGGCGGGGAGCTGTTTTTT. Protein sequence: CASSFLAGNGGELFF.